These 18 T cell receptor beta chains were all obtained from the same sample, sequenced in a study of blood T cell repertoires in COVID-19. TCRdb's table, derived via immunoSEQ multiplex PCR, lists solely in-frame clones and lacks some. The table shows fewer than 250,000 clones, with 86% occurring only once. The sequenced sample consisted of peripheral blood. The receptors stem from a woman of 80 years or more with COVID-19, enrolled during active disease.

This chain joins TRBV6-6 and TRBJ1-3; D ambiguous. The germline V and J ends were trimmed by 5 bases and 7 bases, with 21 bases remaining between them. The germline V gene has CDR1 MNHNY and CDR2 SVGAGI (reference sequence). CDR3 size: 16 residues. The CDR3 protein is CASSRAGVISGNTIYF. The CDR3 nucleotides are TGTGCCAGCAGTCGCGCGGGAGTAATCAGTGGGAACACCATATATTTT.

J is TRBJ1-3 and V is TRBV4-1; D is undetermined. CDR3 length: 15 residues. The germline V gene encodes CDR1 MGHRA and CDR2 YSYEKL. Trimming shortened V by 4 bases and J by 0 bases, and 10 bases separated the two germline ends. This chain's CDR3 is CASSRDTFSGNTIYF. The CDR3 bases are TGCGCCAGCAGCCGAGACACTTTCTCTGGAAACACCATATATTTT.

The V call is TRBV28, the J call TRBJ2-7; D perhaps matches TRBD1 (5 bases). The length of the CDR3 is 12 residues. V lost 5 bases to trimming and J lost 3 bases, with 8 bases between them. Per germline, CDR1 MDHEN and CDR2 SYDVKM. The CDR3 protein is CASSEQGYEQYF. The CDR3, as DNA: TGTGCCAGCAGTGAGCAGGGCTACGAGCAGTACTTC. Filled out from reference TRBV28 and TRBJ2-7, the complete variable domain reads DVKVTQSSRYLVKRTGEKVFLECVQDMDHENMFWYRQDPGLGLRLIYFSYDVKMKEKGDIPEGYSVSREKKERFSLILESASTNQTSMYLCASSEQGYEQYFGPGTRLTVT.

V gene TRBV5-5 combines with J gene TRBJ1-1; D gene ambiguous. The CDR3 spans 15 residues. The V and J ends lost 2 bases and 2 bases respectively, with 13 bases between them. The V gene's germline CDR1 is SGHKS and CDR2 YYEKEE (reference sequence). The CDR3 protein is CASSFTAGINTEAFF. In nucleotides, the CDR3 is TGTGCCAGCAGCTTCACAGCGGGGATAAACACTGAAGCTTTCTTT.

The CDR3 is CASSSDRVNTEAFF. CDR3 DNA: TGCGCCAGCAGCTCTGACAGGGTGAACACTGAAGCTTTCTTT. The V call is TRBV5-1, the J call TRBJ1-1, with TRBD1 matching 7 bases. The CDR3 consists of 14 residues. V dropped 3 bases and J dropped 0; count of bases not matched to a gene: 2. CDR1 is SGHRS and CDR2 is YFSETQ in the germline V gene. Combining the CDR3 with reference TRBV5-1 and TRBJ1-1 gives the whole variable domain KAGVTQTPRYLIKTRGQQVTLSCSPISGHRSVSWYQQTPGQGLQFLFEYFSETQRNKGNFPGRFSGRQFSNSRSEMNVSTLELGDSALYLCASSSDRVNTEAFFGQGTRLTVV.

The chain is built from TRBV5-4 and TRBJ1-5; 10 nucleotides agree with TRBD1. Looked up from germline, CDR1 is SGHNT and CDR2 is YYREEE (reference sequence). The CDR3 covers 15 residues. The V gene end was trimmed by 4 bases and the J gene end by 6 bases; junction bases not matched to a gene: 7. CDR3 sequence reads: CASSQDRGQGQPQHF. The CDR3 nucleotides are TGTGCCAGCAGCCAAGACAGGGGGCAGGGTCAGCCCCAGCATTTT.

This chain links TRBV18 with TRBJ2-2; 8 bases are a match to TRBD1. Germline CDR1 KGHSH, CDR2 LQKENI. V was clipped by 4 bases and J by 0 bases; unmatched bases: 1. The CDR3 sequence is 15 residues long. CDR3 DNA sequence: TGTGCCAGCTCACTACAGGGGGCGAACACCGGGGAGCTGTTTTTT. Its protein is CASSLQGANTGELFF.

The chain links TRBV3-1 (or the pseudogene TRBV3-2) to TRBJ1-1; D uncertain. Trimming removed 6 bases from V and 2 bases from J, with 13 bases in between. CDR3 length: 14 residues. CDR1 and CDR2 from the germline V gene are LGHDT and YNNKEL (reference sequence). CDR3 sequence reads: CASSPQGRNTEAFF. In DNA, the CDR3 is TGTGCCAGCAGTCCTCAAGGGAGAAACACTGAAGCTTTCTTT.

The chain carries TRBV6-2 or TRBV6-3 and TRBJ1-2; D ambiguous. Germline loops: CDR1 MNHEY, CDR2 SVGEGT. V lost 4 bases, J lost 4 bases, and 7 bases lay in between. The CDR3 loop spans 12 amino acids. The CDR3: CASSSVSYGYTF. The DNA of the CDR3 is TGTGCCAGCAGTTCGGTATCCTATGGCTACACCTTC.

CDR3 coding DNA: TGTGCCAGCAGTTCCGCAGGGGGCGGTTTGAATGAGCAGTTCTTC. The encoded protein is CASSSAGGGLNEQFF. The chain carries TRBV28 and TRBJ2-1; TRBD1 agrees at 8 bases. The germline CDR1 and CDR2 sequences are MDHEN and SYDVKM. The trim removed 4 bases at V and 7 bases at J, leaving 9 bases unmatched. The CDR3 length is 15 residues.

Turning to this clone: Germline is not matched at one junction end, which may reflect a read error. The chain carries TRBV7-7 and TRBJ2-5; TRBD1 matches 11 bases. The CDR3 has 14 amino acids. Germline V gene data show CDR1 as SSHAT and CDR2 as FNYEAQ (reference sequence). The CDR3, as DNA: TGTGCTAGCAGCCGGACAGGGGGCATAGAGACCCAGTACTTC. As protein: CASSRTGGIETQYF.

Of note for this clone: This sample includes further DNA sequences coding for the same CDR3. The V and J genes are TRBV7-2 and TRBJ1-1, with D hard to call. The germline gives CDR1 SGHTA, CDR2 FQGNSA. Trimming removed 1 base from V and 1 base from J, with 4 bases in between. This CDR3 has 13 residues. CDR3 region: CASSLGQNTEAFF. The CDR3 DNA sequence: TGTGCCAGCAGCTTAGGGCAGAACACTGAAGCTTTCTTT.

The chain combines TRBV5-1 with TRBJ2-5; 8 nucleotides line up with TRBD1. The germline V gene has CDR1 SGHRS and CDR2 YFSETQ. V was clipped by 0 bases and J by 3 bases; unmatched bases: 4. The CDR3 runs to 15 residues. The CDR3 DNA follows: TGCGCCAGCAGCTTGGTCGGGACAGGCAAAGAGACCCAGTACTTC. This translates into CASSLVGTGKETQYF.

The chain uses TRBV4-1 and TRBJ1-2; D is unresolved. Germline loops: CDR1 MGHRA, CDR2 YSYEKL. V lost 0 bases, J lost 2 bases, and 7 bases lay in between. The CDR3 totals 14 residues. CDR3 sequence: CASSQDPGNYGYTF. The CDR3 coding sequence is TGCGCCAGCAGCCAAGATCCAGGAAACTATGGCTACACCTTC.

The chain links TRBV16 to TRBJ1-1; tentative D call: TRBD1 (5 bases). Germline V CDR1 and CDR2: KGHSY, FQNENV. V was trimmed by 1 base and J by 4 bases, leaving 13 bases between them. CDR3 length equals 15 residues. CDR3 DNA sequence: TGTGCCAGCAGCCAATATCCGGGGGAGGTCACTGAAGCTTTCTTT. This sequence encodes CASSQYPGEVTEAFF.

This clone was detected once. The CDR3 DNA reads as TGTGCCAGCATCCAACAGGGCTCGAACACCGGGGAGCTGTTTTTT. This sequence encodes CASIQQGSNTGELFF. The chain recombines TRBV7-2 with TRBJ2-2, with a tentative D call TRBD1 (6 bases). Germline V gene sequence: CDR1 SGHTA, CDR2 FQGNSA. The germline V and J ends were trimmed by 7 bases and 0 bases, with 12 bases remaining between them. This CDR3 spans 15 amino acids.

The chain links TRBV7-2 to TRBJ2-5; possibly TRBD2 for D (6 bases). Germline V CDR1 and CDR2: SGHTA, FQGNSA. The V end was cut by 5 bases, the J end by 4 bases, with 14 bases between. CDR3 length equals 14 residues. The CDR3 is CASSPRRGGETQYF. The CDR3 nucleotides are TGTGCCAGCAGCCCCCGGCGGGGTGGAGAGACCCAGTACTTC. The variable domain in full, completed from reference TRBV7-2 and TRBJ2-5, reads GAGVSQSPSNKVTEKGKDVELRCDPISGHTALYWYRQSLGQGLEFLIYFQGNSAPDKSGLPSDRFSAERTGGSVSTLTIQRTQQEDSAVYLCASSPRRGGETQYFGPGTRLLVL.

The chain uses TRBV5-1 and TRBJ2-4; tentative D call: TRBD1 (7 bases). Trimming pared 2 bases from V and 0 bases from J, leaving 15 bases between. There are 17 residues in the CDR3. Germline V lookup: CDR1 SGHRS, CDR2 YFSETQ. In DNA form, the CDR3 reads TGCGCCAGCAGCTTATCGCAGGGGGGAATAGCCAAAAACATTCAGTACTTC. It specifies CASSLSQGGIAKNIQYF. The full variable domain, with the rest looked up from reference TRBV5-1 and TRBJ2-4, is KAGVTQTPRYLIKTRGQQVTLSCSPISGHRSVSWYQQTPGQGLQFLFEYFSETQRNKGNFPGRFSGRQFSNSRSEMNVSTLELGDSALYLCASSLSQGGIAKNIQYFGAGTRLSVL.